The T cell receptor beta chain described here comes from a study of T cell responses to AZD1222 COVID-19 vaccine. Germline lookup yields CDR1 MNHEY and CDR2 SMNVEV (reference sequence). V was trimmed by 3 bases and J by 0 bases, leaving 23 bases between them. The CDR3 is made up of 19 amino acids. This clone was seen only once. The assay was immunoSEQ multiplex PCR, and TCRdb's table has in-frame clones only and misses some. The table records fewer than 200,000 clones, under 95% of them present only once. The chain joins TRBV27 to TRBJ1-2, with D hard to call. The receptor was derived from an adult who received the AZD1222 COVID-19 vaccine. Sequenced here: peripheral blood, sampled 28 days after the second AZD1222 dose. CDR3 protein: CASSFSPPKDPATNYGYTF. The CDR3, as DNA: TGTGCCAGCAGTTTTTCCCCCCCAAAGGACCCAGCTACTAACTATGGCTACACCTTC.